This T cell receptor beta chain was retrieved from a study of T cells in localized non-small cell lung cancer. The study's findings and limits: Uninvolved adjacent lung had more T cell clonality than any other tissue, topping tumor.

Regarding this clone: The target antigen is unknown.

Only in-frame clones appear in the TCRdb table, and some are missing; sequencing was by immunoSEQ multiplex PCR. Among roughly 84,000 clones listed, 88% were seen once. The CDR3 covers 13 residues. CDR1 and CDR2 from the germline V gene are SGHAT and FQNNGV. Trimming shortened V by 5 bases and J by 6 bases, and 12 bases separated the two germline ends. V is TRBV11-2 and J is TRBJ2-3, with D tentatively TRBD1 (5 bases). The starting material was peripheral blood, obtained before any cancer treatment. The TCR was taken from a woman aged 35 to 70 with stage I squamous cell lung carcinoma. The CDR3 region has the DNA TGTGCCAGCAGCAACCAGGCAGGGGATACGCAGTATTTT. It specifies CASSNQAGDTQYF.